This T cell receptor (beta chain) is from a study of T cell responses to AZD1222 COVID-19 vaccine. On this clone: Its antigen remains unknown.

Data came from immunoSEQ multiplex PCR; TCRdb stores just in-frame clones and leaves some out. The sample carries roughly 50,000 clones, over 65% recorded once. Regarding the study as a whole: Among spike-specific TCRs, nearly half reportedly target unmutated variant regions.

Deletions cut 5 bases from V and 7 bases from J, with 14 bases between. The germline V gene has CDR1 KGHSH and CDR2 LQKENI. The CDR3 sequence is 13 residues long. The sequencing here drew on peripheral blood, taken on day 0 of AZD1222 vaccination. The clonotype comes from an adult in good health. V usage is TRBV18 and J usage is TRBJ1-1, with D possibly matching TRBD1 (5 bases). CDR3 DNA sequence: TGTGCCAGCTCAGGACAAGGACGGTTTGAAGCTTTCTTT. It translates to CASSGQGRFEAFF.